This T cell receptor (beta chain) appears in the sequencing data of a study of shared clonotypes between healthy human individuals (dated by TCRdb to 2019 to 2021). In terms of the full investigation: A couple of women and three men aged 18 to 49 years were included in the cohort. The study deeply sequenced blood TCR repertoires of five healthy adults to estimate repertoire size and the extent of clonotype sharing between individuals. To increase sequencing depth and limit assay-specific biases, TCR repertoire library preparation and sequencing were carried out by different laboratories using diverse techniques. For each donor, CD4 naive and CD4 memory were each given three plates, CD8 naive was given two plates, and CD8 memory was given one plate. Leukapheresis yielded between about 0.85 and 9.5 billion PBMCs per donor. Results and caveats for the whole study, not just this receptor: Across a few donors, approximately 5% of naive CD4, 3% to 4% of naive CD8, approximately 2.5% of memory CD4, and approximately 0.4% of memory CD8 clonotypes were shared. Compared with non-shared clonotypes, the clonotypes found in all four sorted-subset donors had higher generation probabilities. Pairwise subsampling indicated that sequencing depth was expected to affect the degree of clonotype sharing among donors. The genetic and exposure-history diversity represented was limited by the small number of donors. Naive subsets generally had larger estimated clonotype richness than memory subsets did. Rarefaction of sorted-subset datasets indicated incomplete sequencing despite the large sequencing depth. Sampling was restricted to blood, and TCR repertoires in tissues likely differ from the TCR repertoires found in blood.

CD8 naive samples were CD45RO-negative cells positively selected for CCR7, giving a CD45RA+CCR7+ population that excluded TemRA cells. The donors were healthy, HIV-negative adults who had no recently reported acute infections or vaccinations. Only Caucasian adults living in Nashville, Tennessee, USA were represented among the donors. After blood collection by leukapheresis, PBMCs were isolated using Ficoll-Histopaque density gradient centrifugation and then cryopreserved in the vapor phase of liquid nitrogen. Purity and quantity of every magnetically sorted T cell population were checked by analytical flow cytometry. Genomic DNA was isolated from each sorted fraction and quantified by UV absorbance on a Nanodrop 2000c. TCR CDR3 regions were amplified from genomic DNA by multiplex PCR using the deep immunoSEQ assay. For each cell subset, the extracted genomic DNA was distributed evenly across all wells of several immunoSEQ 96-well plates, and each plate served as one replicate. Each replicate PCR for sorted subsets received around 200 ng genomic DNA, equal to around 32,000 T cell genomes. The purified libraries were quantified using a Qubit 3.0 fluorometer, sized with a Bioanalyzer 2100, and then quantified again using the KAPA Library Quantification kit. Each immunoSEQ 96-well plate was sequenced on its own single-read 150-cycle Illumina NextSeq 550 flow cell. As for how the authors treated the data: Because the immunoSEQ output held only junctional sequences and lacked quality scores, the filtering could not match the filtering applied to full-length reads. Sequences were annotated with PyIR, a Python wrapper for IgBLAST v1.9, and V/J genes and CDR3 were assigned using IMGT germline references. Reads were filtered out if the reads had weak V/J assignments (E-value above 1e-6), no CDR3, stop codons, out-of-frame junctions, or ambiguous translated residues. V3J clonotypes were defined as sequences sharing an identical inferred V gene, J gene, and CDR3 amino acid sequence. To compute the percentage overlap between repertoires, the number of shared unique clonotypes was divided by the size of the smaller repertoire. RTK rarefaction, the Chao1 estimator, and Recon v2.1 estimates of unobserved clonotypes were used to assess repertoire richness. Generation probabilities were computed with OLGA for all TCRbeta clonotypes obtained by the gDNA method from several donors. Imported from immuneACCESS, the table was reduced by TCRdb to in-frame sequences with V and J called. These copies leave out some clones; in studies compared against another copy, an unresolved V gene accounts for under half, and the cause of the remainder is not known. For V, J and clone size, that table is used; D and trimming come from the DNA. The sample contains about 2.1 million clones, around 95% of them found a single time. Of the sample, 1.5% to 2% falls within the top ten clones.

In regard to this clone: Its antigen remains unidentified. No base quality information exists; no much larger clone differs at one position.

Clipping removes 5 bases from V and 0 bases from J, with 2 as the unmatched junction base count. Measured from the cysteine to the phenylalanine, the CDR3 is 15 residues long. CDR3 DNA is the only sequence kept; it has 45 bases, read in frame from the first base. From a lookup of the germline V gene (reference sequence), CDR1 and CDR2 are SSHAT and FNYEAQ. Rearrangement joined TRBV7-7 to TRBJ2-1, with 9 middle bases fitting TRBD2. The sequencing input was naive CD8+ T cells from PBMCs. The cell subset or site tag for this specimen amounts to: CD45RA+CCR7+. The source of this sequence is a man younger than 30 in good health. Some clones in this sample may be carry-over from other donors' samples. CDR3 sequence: CASSRTSDSYNEQFF. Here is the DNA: TGTGCCAGCAGCAGGACTAGCGACTCCTACAATGAGCAGTTCTTC.